This entry describes one T cell receptor (beta chain). This sample is drawn from a study of tumor-infiltrating lymphocytes in localized non-small cell lung cancer. Study-level background: Resected tumor was paired with non-adjacent uninvolved lung from the same patient.

The length of the CDR3 is 13 residues. With V trimmed by 3 bases and J by 6 bases, 3 bases remained unmatched. CDR1 and CDR2 (germline): SGHNT, YENEEA. The data were produced by immunoSEQ multiplex PCR, yet TCRdb's version contains in-frame clones alone and is incomplete. The sample holds over 5,500 clones; approximately 82% are singletons and the top ten take roughly 5.6%. This receptor was obtained from a human donor with non-small cell lung cancer. Sequencing was performed on lung tumor tissue. V gene TRBV11-3 combines with J gene TRBJ1-1, with TRBD1 matching 8 bases. The CDR3 sequence is CASSLGTGAEAFF. The CDR3 bases are TGTGCCAGCAGCTTGGGGACAGGCGCTGAAGCTTTCTTT.